The rows below give T cell receptor beta chains drawn from one sample of a study of cytomegalovirus exposure and HLA in healthy donors. The repertoire was sequenced with immunoSEQ multiplex PCR; TCRdb's copy has only in-frame clones and lacks some. The sample lists over 200,000 clones, over 65% occurring once. What was sequenced was PBMCs. Every receptor here comes from a human donor in good health. The CDR3 runs from the conserved cysteine through the conserved F or W. D genes are given only for firm matches. Size values are once, few and many counts, or a class for expanded clones, and some rows have none.

V	J	D	length	size	DNA	CDR3
TRBV6-4	TRBJ2-7	.	16	.	TGTGCCAGCAGTGTATTTTTAGGGGGGGCGACCTACGAGCAGTACTTC	CASSVFLGGATYEQYF
TRBV7-2	TRBJ2-5	TRBD2	14	.	TGTGCCAGCAGCTTACTCCGGGAGGTTAGGGAGCAGTACTTC	CASSLLREVREQYF
TRBV4-3	TRBJ1-2	.	17	few	TGCGCCAGCAGCCAAGATTGGGGCGGCGAGGATCCCTATGGCTACACCTTC	CASSQDWGGEDPYGYTF
TRBV7-2	TRBJ2-3	.	14	.	TGTGCCAGCAGCTCGACTACCCGGGGGGATACGCAGTATTTT	CASSSTTRGDTQYF
TRBV4-1	TRBJ1-3	TRBD1	16	.	TGCGCCAGCAGCCAAACCGACAGGGAGGCTGGAAACACCATATATTTT	CASSQTDREAGNTIYF
TRBV6-6	TRBJ2-2	TRBD1	14	.	TGTGCCAGCAGTTACTCGGACAGGCCCGGGGAGCTGTTTTTT	CASSYSDRPGELFF
TRBV18	TRBJ2-1	.	16	once	TGTGCCAGCTCACCGACTAGACAGGGAGACTACAATGAGCAGTTCTTC	CASSPTRQGDYNEQFF
TRBV6-5	TRBJ2-5	.	15	.	TGTGCCAGCAGGGACAACAGGGCCCCTCAAGAGACCCAGTACTTC	CASRDNRAPQETQYF
TRBV19	TRBJ2-5	TRBD2	14	.	TGTGCCACCGGGGGACTAGCCTTTCAAGAGACCCAGTACTTC	CATGGLAFQETQYF
TRBV6-5	TRBJ2-1	TRBD2	16	.	TGTGCCAGCAGTTACCAACCTAGCGGGAGGGCCCATGAGCAGTTCTTC	CASSYQPSGRAHEQFF
TRBV2	TRBJ1-1	.	16	.	TGTGCCAGCAAGTTGGATGGAAGGGGATGGGGCACTGAAGCTTTCTTT	CASKLDGRGWGTEAFF
TRBV18	TRBJ1-3	TRBD1	16	.	TGTGCCAGCTCAAGAGGACAGGGAGGAAATGGAAACACCATATATTTT	CASSRGQGGNGNTIYF
TRBV6-1	TRBJ2-3	TRBD2	24	.	TGTGCCAGCAGTGAAGGCCCCTGGGACAGGGGGCTCACGACTAGCGGGGGGGACACAGATACGCAGTATTTT	CASSEGPWDRGLTTSGGDTDTQYF
TRBV15	TRBJ1-2	TRBD1	14	.	TGTGCCACCAGCTTCCGACAGGGGGTTTGGGACTACACCTTC	CATSFRQGVWDYTF
TRBV28	TRBJ1-1	.	13	once	TGTGCCAGCACGAGGGCCGTGATGCCTGAAGCTTTCTTT	CASTRAVMPEAFF
TRBV7-9	TRBJ1-6	TRBD1	14	once	TGTGCCAGCAGTTTCCCGGGACAGAGTTCACCCCTCCACTTT	CASSFPGQSSPLHF
TRBV7-3	TRBJ2-1	.	15	.	TGTGCCAGCAGCTTAGAGGCGGGCCATCACAATGAGCAGTTCTTC	CASSLEAGHHNEQFF
TRBV5-1	TRBJ2-7	TRBD2	16	.	TGCGCCAGCAGCGTCTCGACTAGCGGGGGGACGGACGAGCAGTACTTC	CASSVSTSGGTDEQYF
TRBV6-6	TRBJ1-6	TRBD1	16	.	TGTGCCAGCAGTTACCTCAGGACAGGGGATAATTCACCCCTCCACTTT	CASSYLRTGDNSPLHF
TRBV2	TRBJ2-1	.	13	few	TGTGCCAGCAGTGAACTAACCAACAATGAGCAGTTCTTC	CASSELTNNEQFF
TRBV19	TRBJ2-7	.	13	once	TGTGCCAGTAGTATTGGTACTAGCAGCGAGCAGTACTTC	CASSIGTSSEQYF
TRBV9	TRBJ1-2	TRBD1	15	.	TGTGCCAGCAGCGTAGAAGCCAGGGGGAACTATGGCTACACCTTC	CASSVEARGNYGYTF
TRBV10-3	TRBJ2-3	.	14	.	TGTGCCATCAGTGAGTCGTTGAGAGCAGATACGCAGTATTTT	CAISESLRADTQYF
TRBV27	TRBJ2-7	.	13	.	TGTGCCAGCAGTGCACTACCCCCCTACGAGCAGTACTTC	CASSALPPYEQYF
TRBV9	TRBJ2-1	TRBD2	15	.	TGTGCCAGCAGCGCTAGCGGGACCGCTAACAATGAGCAGTTCTTC	CASSASGTANNEQFF
TRBV27	TRBJ2-5	.	15	.	TGTGCCAGCAGTTTAAGGGCGGGACTCGCGGAGACCCAGTACTTC	CASSLRAGLAETQYF
TRBV18	TRBJ1-5	.	16	.	TGTGCCAGCTCACCAGTATCAGGGGTGGTGAATCAGCCCCAGCATTTT	CASSPVSGVVNQPQHF
TRBV30	TRBJ2-2	.	14	.	TGTGCCTGGAGTTCCGGGTCCTACACCGGGGAGCTGTTTTTT	CAWSSGSYTGELFF
TRBV7-2	TRBJ1-2	TRBD1	13	.	TGTGCCAGCAGACTTACAGGGGGCGATGGCTACACCTTC	CASRLTGGDGYTF
TRBV7-2	TRBJ2-3	TRBD2	16	.	TGTGCCAGCAGCTTCGTTACTAGCGGGAGAGGAGATACGCAGTATTTT	CASSFVTSGRGDTQYF
TRBV4-1	TRBJ2-2	TRBD2	18	.	TGCGCCAGCAGCCAAGAGGCTAGCGGGAGGGCTAACACCGGGGAGCTGTTTTTT	CASSQEASGRANTGELFF
TRBV7-6	TRBJ2-5	TRBD2	18	.	TGTGCCAGCAGCTTAGTGGGACTAGCTCACCTTCTTCAAGAGACCCAGTACTTC	CASSLVGLAHLLQETQYF
TRBV28	TRBJ1-1	.	16	.	TGTGCCAGCAGTTCCCCCGGGAGCGGGTTGAACACTGAAGCTTTCTTT	CASSSPGSGLNTEAFF
TRBV7-9	TRBJ2-5	TRBD2	14	.	TGTGCCAGCAGCTGGACTAGCGGGCTTGAGACCCAGTACTTC	CASSWTSGLETQYF
TRBV2	TRBJ1-1	.	13	.	TGTGCCAGCAGTGTAACAGCCCCCAGATTGGCTTTCTTT	CASSVTAPRLAFF
TRBV7-9	TRBJ1-1	.	12	few	TGTTCCAGCGGATTAGCAGGGGCTGAAGCTTTCTTT	CSSGLAGAEAFF
TRBV7-6	TRBJ2-2	TRBD1	16	.	TGTGCCAGCAGCTTAGGGGACAGGGCGATAGCCGGGGAGCTGTTTTTT	CASSLGDRAIAGELFF
TRBV12-2	TRBJ2-7	.	17	few	TGTGCAAGTCGCTTAGCTGTGCGGGGGCCCCGCTCCTACGAGCAGTACTTC	CASRLAVRGPRSYEQYF
TRBV10-3	TRBJ2-7	TRBD2	16	few	TGTGCCATCAGTGAGTTCGGGACTAGCGGTTCCTCCGAGCAGTACTTC	CAISEFGTSGSSEQYF
TRBV4-2	TRBJ1-1	TRBD1	17	.	TGTGCCAGCAGCCCGGGACAGGGTGGGAGCAGGAACACTGAAGCTTTCTTT	CASSPGQGGSRNTEAFF
TRBV15	TRBJ2-7	TRBD2	15	.	TGTGCCACCAGCAGAGATCTAGCGGGAGACATTGAGCAGTACTTC	CATSRDLAGDIEQYF
TRBV11-2	TRBJ1-2	TRBD1	14	.	TGTGCCAGCAGCTTATCCCCAGGGGGAAATGGCTACACCTTC	CASSLSPGGNGYTF
TRBV7-3	TRBJ2-7	.	15	.	TGTGCCAGCAGCTACATCCAAACCAACTCCTACGAGCAGTACTTC	CASSYIQTNSYEQYF
TRBV5-8	TRBJ1-2	TRBD1	15	.	TGTGCCAGCAGCTTGGGAGATGCAGGGGGCTATGGCTACACCTTC	CASSLGDAGGYGYTF
TRBV2	TRBJ2-4	TRBD2	14	.	TGTGCCAGCAGTGGAGGGAGGGACAAAAACATTCAGTACTTC	CASSGGRDKNIQYF
TRBV18	TRBJ2-7	TRBD2	15	.	TGTGCCAGCTCACCAGGGACTAGCGGGAGGGTCGAGCAGTACTTC	CASSPGTSGRVEQYF
TRBV7-3	TRBJ2-3	.	17	few	TGTGCCAGCTCCCTCCGCGGAGCGGGCCTTCAAGGGGATACGCAGTATTTT	CASSLRGAGLQGDTQYF
TRBV27	TRBJ2-7	.	13	.	TGTGCCAGCGCCTCCGGGACTGGCTACGAGCAGTACTTC	CASASGTGYEQYF
TRBV5-1	TRBJ2-6	.	15	.	TGCGCCAGCAGCTTCAGGGGATCTGGGGCCAACGTCCTGACTTTC	CASSFRGSGANVLTF
TRBV6-5	TRBJ2-7	.	13	few	TGTGCCAGCAGCCCGGACTCTCCCTACGAGCAGTACTTC	CASSPDSPYEQYF
TRBV5-5	TRBJ2-2	TRBD1	16	.	TGTGCCAGCAGCTTGACCGGGACAGGGTTCCTCGGGGAGCTGTTTTTT	CASSLTGTGFLGELFF
TRBV5-5	TRBJ2-7	.	14	.	TGTGCCAGCAGCCATTCTACGGCGGAGTACGAGCAGTACTTC	CASSHSTAEYEQYF
TRBV29-1	TRBJ1-2	TRBD1	14	.	TGCAGCGTACGTCTACAACAGGGGGCCTATGGCTACACCTTC	CSVRLQQGAYGYTF
TRBV28	TRBJ2-3	.	12	few	TGTGCCAGTCTAAGCGGAACAGATACGCAGTATTTT	CASLSGTDTQYF
TRBV2	TRBJ1-2	.	12	.	TGTGCCAGCAAGGGGTCTCCCTATGGCTACACCTTC	CASKGSPYGYTF